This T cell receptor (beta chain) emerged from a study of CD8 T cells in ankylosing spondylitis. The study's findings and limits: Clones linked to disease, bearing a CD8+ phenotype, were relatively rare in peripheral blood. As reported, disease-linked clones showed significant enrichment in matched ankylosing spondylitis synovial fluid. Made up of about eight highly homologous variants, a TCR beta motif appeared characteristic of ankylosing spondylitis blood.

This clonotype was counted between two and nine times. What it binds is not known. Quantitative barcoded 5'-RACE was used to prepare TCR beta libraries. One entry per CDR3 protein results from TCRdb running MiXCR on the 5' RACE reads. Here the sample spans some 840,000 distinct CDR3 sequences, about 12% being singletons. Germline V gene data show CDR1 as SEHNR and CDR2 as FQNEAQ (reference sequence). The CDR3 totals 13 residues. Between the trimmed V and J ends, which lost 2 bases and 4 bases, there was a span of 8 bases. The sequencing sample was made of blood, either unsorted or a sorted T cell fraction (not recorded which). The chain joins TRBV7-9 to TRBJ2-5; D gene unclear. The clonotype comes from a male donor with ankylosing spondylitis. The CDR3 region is CASSLFERETQYF. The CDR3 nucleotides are TGTGCCAGCAGCTTATTTGAAAGAGAGACCCAGTACTTC.